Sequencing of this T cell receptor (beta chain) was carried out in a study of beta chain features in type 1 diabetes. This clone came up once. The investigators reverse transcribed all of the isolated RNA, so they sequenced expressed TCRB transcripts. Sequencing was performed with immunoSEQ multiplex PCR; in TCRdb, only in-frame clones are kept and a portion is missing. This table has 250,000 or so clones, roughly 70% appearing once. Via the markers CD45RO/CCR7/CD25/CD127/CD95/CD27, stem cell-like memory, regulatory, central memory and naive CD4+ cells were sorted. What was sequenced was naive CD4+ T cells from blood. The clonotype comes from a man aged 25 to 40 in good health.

The CDR3 loop reads CASSYSWARSGYTF. CDR3 nucleotide sequence: TGTGCCAGCAGTTACTCTTGGGCAAGGTCTGGCTACACCTTC. The chain has TRBV6-5 and TRBJ1-2, with D hard to call. The CDR3 covers 14 residues. V gave up 0 bases and J gave up 7 bases, with 12 bases separating them. Germline lookup yields CDR1 MNHEY and CDR2 SVGAGI.